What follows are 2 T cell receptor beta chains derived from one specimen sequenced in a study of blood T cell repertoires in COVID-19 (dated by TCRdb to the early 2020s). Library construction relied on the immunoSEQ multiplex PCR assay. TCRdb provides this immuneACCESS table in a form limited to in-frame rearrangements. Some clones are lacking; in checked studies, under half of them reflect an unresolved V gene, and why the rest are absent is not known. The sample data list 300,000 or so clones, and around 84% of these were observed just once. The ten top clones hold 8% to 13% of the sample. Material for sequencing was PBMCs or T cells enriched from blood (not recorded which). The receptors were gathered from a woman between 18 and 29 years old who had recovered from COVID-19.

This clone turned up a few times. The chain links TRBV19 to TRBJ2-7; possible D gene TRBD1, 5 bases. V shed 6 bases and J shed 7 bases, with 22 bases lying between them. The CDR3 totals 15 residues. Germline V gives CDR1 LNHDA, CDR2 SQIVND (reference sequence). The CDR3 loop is CASRPQGSRSREQYF. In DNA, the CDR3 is TGTGCCAGTAGGCCCCAGGGCTCTAGATCGCGAGAGCAGTACTTC.

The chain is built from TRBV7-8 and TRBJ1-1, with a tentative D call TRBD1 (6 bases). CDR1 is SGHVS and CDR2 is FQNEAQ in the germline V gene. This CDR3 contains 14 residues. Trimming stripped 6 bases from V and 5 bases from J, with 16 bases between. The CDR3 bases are TGTGCCAGCAGGCCAACACAGGGAGGGACTGAAGCTTTCTTT. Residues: CASRPTQGGTEAFF.